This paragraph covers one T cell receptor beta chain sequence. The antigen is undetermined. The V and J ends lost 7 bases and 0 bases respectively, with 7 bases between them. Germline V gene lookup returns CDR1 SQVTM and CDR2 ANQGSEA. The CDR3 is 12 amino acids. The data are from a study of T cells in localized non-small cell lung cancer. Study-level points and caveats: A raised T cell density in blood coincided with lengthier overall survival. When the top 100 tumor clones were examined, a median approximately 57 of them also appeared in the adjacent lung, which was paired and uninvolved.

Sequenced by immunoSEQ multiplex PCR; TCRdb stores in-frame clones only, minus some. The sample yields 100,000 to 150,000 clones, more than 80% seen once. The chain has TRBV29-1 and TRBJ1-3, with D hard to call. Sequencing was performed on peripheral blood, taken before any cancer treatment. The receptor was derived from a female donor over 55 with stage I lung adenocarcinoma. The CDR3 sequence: CSAGFSGNTIYF. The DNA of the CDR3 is TGCAGCGCGGGGTTCTCTGGAAACACCATATATTTT.